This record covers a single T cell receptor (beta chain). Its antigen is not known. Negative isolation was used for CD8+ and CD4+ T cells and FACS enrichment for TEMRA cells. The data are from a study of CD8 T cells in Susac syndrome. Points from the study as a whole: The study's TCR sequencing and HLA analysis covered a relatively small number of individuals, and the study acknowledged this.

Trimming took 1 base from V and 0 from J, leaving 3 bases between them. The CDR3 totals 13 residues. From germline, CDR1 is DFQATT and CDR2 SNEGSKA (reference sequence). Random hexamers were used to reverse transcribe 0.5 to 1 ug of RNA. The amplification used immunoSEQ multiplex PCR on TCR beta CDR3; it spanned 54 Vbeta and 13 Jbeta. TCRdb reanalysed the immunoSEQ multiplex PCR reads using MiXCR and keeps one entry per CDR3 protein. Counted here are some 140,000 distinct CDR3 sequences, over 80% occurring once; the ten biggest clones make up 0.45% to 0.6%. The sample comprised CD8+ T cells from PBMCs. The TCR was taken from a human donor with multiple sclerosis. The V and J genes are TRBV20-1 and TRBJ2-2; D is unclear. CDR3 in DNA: TGCAGTGCTAGAGGGGCGAACACCGGGGAGCTGTTTTTT. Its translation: CSARGANTGELFF.